These T cell receptor beta chains were read from a single sample in a study of cytomegalovirus exposure and HLA in healthy donors. Some clones are missing from TCRdb's copy, which holds only in-frame ones; the method was immunoSEQ multiplex PCR. Altogether roughly 57,000 clones are present, 93% being singletons, with the ten largest covering over 1.5%. Material: PBMCs. These receptor sequences come from a woman under 30 in good health and CMV-seropositive. The CDR3 runs from the conserved cysteine through the conserved F or W. A D gene is named only where the DNA matches it firmly. Rows give clone size only sometimes, using once, few, many, or a class for an expanded clone.

J gene	V gene	clone size	D gene	CDR3 DNA	CDR3 protein
TRBJ2-1	TRBV5-1	-	-	TGCGCCAGCAGCTTGGAGGGGTTACCATTTGAGCAGTTCTTC	CASSLEGLPFEQFF
TRBJ2-1	TRBV7-3	few	TRBD1	TGTGCCAGCAGCTCAGACCCCGGGACAGGGGGCGCGAGCAATGAGCAGTTCTTC	CASSSDPGTGGASNEQFF
TRBJ2-7	TRBV7-2	few	-	TGTGCCAGCAGCTTAACAAGGGGCGAGCAGTACTTC	CASSLTRGEQYF
TRBJ1-1	TRBV5-4	-	TRBD1	TGTGCCAGCAGCTTACGGACAGGGGGGACCCCGGGGGCCACTGAAGCTTTCTTT	CASSLRTGGTPGATEAFF
TRBJ1-2	TRBV28	-	-	TGTGCCAGCAGCATACCAGCTAACTATGGCTACACCTTC	CASSIPANYGYTF
TRBJ2-2	TRBV7-2	once	-	TGTGCCAGCAGCCCGCACAGGGTGAACACCGGGGAGCTGTTTTTT	CASSPHRVNTGELFF
TRBJ2-4	TRBV27	-	TRBD2	TGTGCCAGCAGTCAACTAGCGGGGGCCACAGAAAACGCCAAAAACATTCAGTACTTC	CASSQLAGATENAKNIQYF
TRBJ2-5	TRBV9	-	-	TGTGCCAGCAGCCCTCATCTTACCGGGAAACAAGAGACCCAGTACTTC	CASSPHLTGKQETQYF
TRBJ1-5	TRBV6-6	-	-	TGTGCCAGCAGTTACGGGGGTGGAGGGGTTCAGCCCCAGCATTTT	CASSYGGGGVQPQHF
TRBJ1-1	TRBV7-9	once	TRBD1	TGTGCCAGCAGGGACAAGGGGGCATATGAAGCTTTCTTT	CASRDKGAYEAFF
TRBJ2-7	TRBV7-2	-	TRBD2	TGTGCCAGCAGCTTATATCTGGCGGGGGGCTCCTACGAGCAGTACTTC	CASSLYLAGGSYEQYF
TRBJ1-1	TRBV5-1	once	TRBD1	TGCGCCAGCAGCTTTACAGGGGAATACACTGAAGCTTTCTTT	CASSFTGEYTEAFF
TRBJ1-2	TRBV5-4	-	-	TGTGCCAGCAGCGCTAGCAGGAGGGGCTACACCTTC	CASSASRRGYTF
TRBJ2-1	TRBV4-3	-	TRBD2	TGCGCCAGCAGCCAAGAGGGGTCGGGGGGGCCCTACAATGAGCAGTTCTTC	CASSQEGSGGPYNEQFF
TRBJ1-1	TRBV29-1	-	-	TGCAGCGTTCAGGGTAGGGCAAAAATCGAAGCTTTCTTT	CSVQGRAKIEAFF
TRBJ2-3	TRBV6-1	-	TRBD1	TGTGCCAGCAGTGCCGACAGGGGTATAGATACGCAGTATTTT	CASSADRGIDTQYF
TRBJ1-4	TRBV4-1	once	-	TGCGCCAGCAGCCAAGATAAGGGGTCTAATGAAAAACTGTTTTTT	CASSQDKGSNEKLFF
TRBJ1-5	TRBV6-1	-	-	TGTGCCAGCAGTGAACGTCAGCCCCAGCATTTT	CASSERQPQHF
TRBJ2-1	TRBV7-9	-	TRBD2	TGTGCCAGCAGATCGACTAGCGGGGGGCAATACAATGAGCAGTTCTTC	CASRSTSGGQYNEQFF
TRBJ2-1	TRBV19	-	TRBD2	TGTGCCAGTACTCTCCTAGCGGGGGGCTCCAATGAGCAGTTCTTC	CASTLLAGGSNEQFF
TRBJ1-3	TRBV28	-	TRBD1	TGTGCCAGCAGTTTAATCCTCAGGGGGCCAAGAGAAAACACCATATATTTT	CASSLILRGPRENTIYF
TRBJ2-1	TRBV7-9	-	TRBD2	TGTGCCAGCAGCTCAAGCGGGGGGTCGTGGGATGAGCAGTTCTTC	CASSSSGGSWDEQFF
TRBJ2-7	TRBV2	once	TRBD2	TGTGCCAGAGCCGCAGGGACTAGCGGCTACGAGCAGTACTTC	CARAAGTSGYEQYF
TRBJ1-2	TRBV29-1	-	-	TGCAGCGTTGAAGATCATCGGGGTACGAACTATGGCTACACCTTC	CSVEDHRGTNYGYTF
TRBJ1-5	TRBV5-5	-	-	TGTGCCAGCAGCTTGCCCGGGAACAATCAGCCCCAGCATTTT	CASSLPGNNQPQHF
TRBJ2-3	TRBV27	-	TRBD1	TGTGCCACAACTTTAGGACAGGCCACAGATACGCAGTATTTT	CATTLGQATDTQYF
TRBJ2-1	TRBV27	-	TRBD2	TGTGCCAGCAGTAAAACTAGCGGGGCTTACAATGAGCAGTTCTTC	CASSKTSGAYNEQFF
TRBJ2-3	TRBV7-9	-	-	TGTGCCAGCAGCTCAGGGACAGATACGCAGTATTTT	CASSSGTDTQYF
TRBJ2-2	TRBV5-1	-	-	TGCGCCAGCAGCTCGGCAGGATCGAACACCGGGGAGCTGTTTTTT	CASSSAGSNTGELFF
TRBJ1-2	TRBV4-1	-	TRBD1	TGCGCCAGCAGCCAAGTCGGGACAGGGACTAGCTATGGCTACACCTTC	CASSQVGTGTSYGYTF
TRBJ2-1	TRBV7-9	-	-	TGTGCCAGCAGCTCTACAGGGATTAGGCCTAATGAGCAGTTCTTC	CASSSTGIRPNEQFF
TRBJ2-3	TRBV5-1	-	-	TGCGCCAGCAGAGCCCCGGGACTGTACACAGATACGCAGTATTTT	CASRAPGLYTDTQYF
TRBJ2-7	TRBV9	-	-	TGTGCCAGCAGCCCAGACAGTTCCTACGAGCAGTACTTC	CASSPDSSYEQYF
TRBJ1-1	TRBV9	-	-	TGTGCCAGCAGCGACCGCAAGGGGTTGAACACTGAAGCTTTCTTT	CASSDRKGLNTEAFF
TRBJ1-3	TRBV4-2	-	-	TGTGCCAGCAGCCAAGGGGGCGAGTCTGGAAACACCATATATTTT	CASSQGGESGNTIYF
TRBJ2-7	TRBV27	-	TRBD2	TGTGCCAGCAGTTCCCTAGCGGGGGGGCTCAAATACGAGCAGTACTTC	CASSSLAGGLKYEQYF
TRBJ2-1	TRBV9	-	TRBD2	TGTGCCAGCAGCGTAGTATCAGGTGTCGGACTAGCAGCCGACAATGAGCAGTTCTTC	CASSVVSGVGLAADNEQFF
TRBJ2-7	TRBV19	once	TRBD1	TGTGCCAGTAGTAAGGACAGGGGCTACGAGCAGTACTTC	CASSKDRGYEQYF
TRBJ2-1	TRBV5-4	-	-	TGTGCCAGCAGCTTGTTCGGAGCACGTGATGAGCAGTTCTTC	CASSLFGARDEQFF
TRBJ2-7	TRBV5-1	once	TRBD1	TGCGCCAGCAGCTTGGGGGACAGGGGCAACGAGCAGTACTTC	CASSLGDRGNEQYF
TRBJ2-1	TRBV10-3	-	-	TGTGCCATCAGTGTTATTGGCGGGGGCAAAAACAATGAGCAGTTCTTC	CAISVIGGGKNNEQFF
TRBJ2-3	TRBV27	-	TRBD1	TGTGCCAGCAGTTCGTTTCAGGGGGCGAGCACAGATACGCAGTATTTT	CASSSFQGASTDTQYF
TRBJ1-2	TRBV15	-	-	TGTGCCACCAGCAGAGAAGGTACAGAATACTATGGCTACACCTTC	CATSREGTEYYGYTF
TRBJ1-2	TRBV29-1	-	TRBD1	TGCAGCGTCCCAACCCCGCCGGGACAGGTCTATGGCTACACCTTC	CSVPTPPGQVYGYTF
TRBJ1-6	TRBV7-7	-	TRBD1	TGTGCCAGCAGCTTAGGCCCACAGGGGACTAATTCACCCCTCCACTTT	CASSLGPQGTNSPLHF
TRBJ1-4	TRBV18	-	-	TGTGCCAGCCATGGACAAGGCACAACTAATGAAAAACTGTTTTTT	CASHGQGTTNEKLFF
TRBJ1-3	TRBV18	few	-	TGTGCCAGCTCACCCTCGGGGGAAACTGGAAACACCATATATTTT	CASSPSGETGNTIYF
TRBJ2-7	TRBV7-2	medium-sized	-	TGTGCCAGCAGCTTTCAGCAGGGGATCTACGAGCAGTACTTC	CASSFQQGIYEQYF
TRBJ1-2	TRBV2	-	-	TGTGCCAGCAGTGAACCTGGGGGCACTGGCTACACCTTC	CASSEPGGTGYTF
TRBJ2-1	TRBV27	few	TRBD2	TGTGCCAGCAGTTTTAAGAGTTTGGGAGGGAGTGAGCAGTTCTTC	CASSFKSLGGSEQFF
TRBJ2-7	TRBV4-1	once	-	TGCGCCAGCAGCCAAGATAGAGGCGGAAACTACGAGCAGTACTTC	CASSQDRGGNYEQYF